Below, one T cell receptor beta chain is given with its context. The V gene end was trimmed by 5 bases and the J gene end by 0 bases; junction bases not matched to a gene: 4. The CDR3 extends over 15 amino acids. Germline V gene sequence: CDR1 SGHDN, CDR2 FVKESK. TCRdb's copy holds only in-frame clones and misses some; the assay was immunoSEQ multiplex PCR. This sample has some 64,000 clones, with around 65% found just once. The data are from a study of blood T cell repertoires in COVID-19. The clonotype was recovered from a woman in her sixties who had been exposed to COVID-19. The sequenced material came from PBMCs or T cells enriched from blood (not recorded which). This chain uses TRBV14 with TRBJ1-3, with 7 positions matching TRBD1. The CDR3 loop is CASSNRGSSGNTIYF. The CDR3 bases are TGTGCCAGCAGCAACAGGGGATCCTCTGGAAACACCATATATTTT.